Included here is one TCR beta chain sequence, with context. The antigen it recognizes is unknown. Nothing much larger sits one base from this clone, and base qualities are not available. The trim is 0 bases for V and 8 bases for J, with a gap of 17 bases between the germline ends. The germline V gene specifies MGHRA as CDR1 and YSYEKL as CDR2. The CDR3 starts with the cysteine, ends with the phenylalanine, and has 17 residues. CDR3 DNA is the only sequence kept; it has 51 bases, read in frame from the first base. This specimen comes from a study of CD8+ T cells in alopecia areata listed by TCRdb under 2018. Background on the whole study: Treated patients were enrolled in an open-label pilot trial of oral tofacitinib at 5 to 10 mg twice daily for moderate-to-severe alopecia areata. RNA was obtained with the PAXgene miRNA kit for fixed scalp, the miRNeasy kit for PBMCs, and the RNeasy kit for mouse skin. High-throughput TCRbeta sequencing was used to examine T cell clonal expansion in alopecia areata in both the C3H/HeJ mouse model and human patients. On the human side, TCRbeta sequencing was run on scalp tissue and on sorted CD4+ and CD8+ peripheral blood T cells from healthy controls and from alopecia areata patients with either patchy or totalis/universalis disease. Tofacitinib-treated patients had biopsies at baseline and at 4 and 24 weeks of treatment, with a later scalp biopsy in several patients. For the treated patients, the SALT score, which quantifies what percentage of scalp surface area is affected, served as the measure of disease severity. Clonality in the scalp was compared among normal scalp (n=4), patchy alopecia areata scalp (n=8), and alopecia totalis/universalis scalp (n=8). TCRbeta CDR3 regions were amplified by immunoSEQ multiplex PCR with 35 Vbeta forward and 13 Jbeta reverse primers. Tofacitinib was administered for 6 to 18 months, and 6 months of follow-up off drug were then conducted to assess delayed response and recurrence.

Results and caveats for the whole study, not just this receptor: Compared with mice, TCR sequences shared between patients were less clear, possibly partly because of HLA diversity across the patient population. During tofacitinib treatment, many expanded lesional clones remained in scalp and blood, and this persistence may partly explain relapse after treatment is stopped. Scalp TCR repertoire analysis is complicated because resident alphabeta T cells in normal human skin are also sequenced, whereas mouse skin is dominated by gammadelta T cells. Lesional scalp, especially in alopecia totalis/universalis, showed higher clonality and more expanded CD8+ clones than normal scalp, suggesting antigenic drive. Because the treated cohort was small and had only one nonresponder, larger studies are needed to examine links between baseline CD8+ expansion and response. Scalp clonality and the number of expanded CD8+ clones among the top 100 scalp clones were significantly decreased by tofacitinib.

The time point label here, explained by the study, means: roughly 24 weeks on oral tofacitinib. According to the study, the label for this sample's treatment or condition signals: oral pan-JAK inhibitor, 5-10 mg twice daily. From alopecia areata patients, peripheral blood was collected along with lesional scalp punch biopsies. PBMCs were isolated by density centrifugation and stained for CD3, CD4 and CD8, after which CD4+ and CD8+ T cells were sorted on a FACSAria. Libraries were made using the immunoSEQ multiplex PCR assay. RNA was extracted from all samples and reverse transcribed into cDNA, which served as template for TCR sequencing. SuperScript III was used for first-strand cDNA synthesis, primed with a 2:1 mix of oligo-dT and random hexamers. A synthetic immune receptor repertoire was used to measure amplification bias, and any remaining bias was corrected computationally. Per the source publication's procedure: Raw reads were preprocessed to remove errors, and CDR3 was defined according to IMGT conventions as the region from the conserved cysteine to phenylalanine. Clonality was computed as 1 minus the Shannon entropy, with the entropy normalized by log2 of the number of productive unique TCRs. Whether scalp clones were CD4 or CD8 was inferred by matching scalp TCRbeta sequences against CD4 and CD8 repertoires sorted from blood. The table comes from immuneACCESS by way of TCRdb, which keeps in-frame sequences with V and J called. Part of the clones is missing from these tables; in studies checked, under half for an unresolved V gene and the rest for unknown reasons. V, J and clone size were drawn from that table, and D and trimming were deduced from the DNA. The sample table shows around 270,000 clones, and 55% to 70% are seen once. About 1.8% of the sample is in the top ten clones.

The source is a human donor with alopecia areata. This specimen was CD4+ T cells sorted from blood, taken at week 24, from a patient treated with tofacitinib. The chain was built from TRBV4-1 and TRBJ1-6; a weak D assignment points to TRBD1 (5 bases agree). The CDR3 reads CASSQEGAAKGYSPLHF. The DNA reads TGCGCCAGCAGCCAAGAAGGGGCAGCTAAGGGGTATTCACCCCTCCACTTT.